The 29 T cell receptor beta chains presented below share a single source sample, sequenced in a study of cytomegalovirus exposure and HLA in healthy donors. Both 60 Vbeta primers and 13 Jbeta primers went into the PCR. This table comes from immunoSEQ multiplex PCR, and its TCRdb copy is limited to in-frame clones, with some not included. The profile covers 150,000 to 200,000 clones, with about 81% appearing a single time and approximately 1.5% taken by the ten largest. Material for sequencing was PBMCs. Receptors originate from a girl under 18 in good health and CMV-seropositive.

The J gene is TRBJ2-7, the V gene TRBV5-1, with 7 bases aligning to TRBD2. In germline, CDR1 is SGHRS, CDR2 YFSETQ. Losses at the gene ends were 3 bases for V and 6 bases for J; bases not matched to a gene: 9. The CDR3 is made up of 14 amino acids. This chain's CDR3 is CASSWASGRPEQYF. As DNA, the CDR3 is TGCGCCAGCAGCTGGGCTAGCGGCCGGCCCGAGCAGTACTTC.

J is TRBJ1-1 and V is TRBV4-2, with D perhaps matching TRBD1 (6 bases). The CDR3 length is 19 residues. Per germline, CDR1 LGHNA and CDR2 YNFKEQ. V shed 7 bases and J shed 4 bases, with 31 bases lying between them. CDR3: CASTSSPPRQALRSTEAFF. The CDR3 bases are TGTGCCAGCACCTCCTCCCCCCCTAGACAGGCGCTGAGAAGCACTGAAGCTTTCTTT.

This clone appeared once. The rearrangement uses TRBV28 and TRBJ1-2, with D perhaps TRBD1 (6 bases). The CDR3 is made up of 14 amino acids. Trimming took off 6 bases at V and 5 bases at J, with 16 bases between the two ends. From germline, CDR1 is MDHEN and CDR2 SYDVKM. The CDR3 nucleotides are TGTGCCAGCAGGACAGGATCCGAAGCGTATGGCTACACCTTC. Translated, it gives CASRTGSEAYGYTF.

The CDR3 loop reads CASMQGANEKLFF. In DNA form, the CDR3 reads TGTGCCAGCATGCAGGGGGCTAATGAAAAACTGTTTTTT. The chain combines TRBV2 with TRBJ1-4; 7 bases line up with TRBD1. With V trimmed by 7 bases and J by 3 bases, 2 bases remained unmatched. The V gene's germline CDR1 is SNHLY and CDR2 FYNNEI. The CDR3 covers 13 residues.

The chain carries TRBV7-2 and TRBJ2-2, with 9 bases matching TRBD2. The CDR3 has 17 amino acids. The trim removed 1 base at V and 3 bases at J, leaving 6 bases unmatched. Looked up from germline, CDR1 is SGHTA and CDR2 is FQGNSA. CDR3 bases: TGTGCCAGCAGCTTAGTAGGTAGCGGGAGTTACACCGGGGAGCTGTTTTTT. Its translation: CASSLVGSGSYTGELFF.

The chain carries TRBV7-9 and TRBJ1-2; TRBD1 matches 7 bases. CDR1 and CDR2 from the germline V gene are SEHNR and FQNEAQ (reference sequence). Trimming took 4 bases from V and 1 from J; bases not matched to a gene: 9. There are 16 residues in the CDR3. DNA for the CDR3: TGTGCCAGCAGCTCACTCGACAGGGACCTTAACTATGGCTACACCTTC. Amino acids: CASSSLDRDLNYGYTF.

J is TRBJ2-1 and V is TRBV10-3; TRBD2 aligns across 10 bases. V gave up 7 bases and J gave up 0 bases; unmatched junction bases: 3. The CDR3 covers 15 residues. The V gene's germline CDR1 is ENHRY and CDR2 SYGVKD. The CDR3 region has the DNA TGTGCCATCACGGCTAGCGGGAGCTCCTACAATGAGCAGTTCTTC. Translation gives CAITASGSSYNEQFF.

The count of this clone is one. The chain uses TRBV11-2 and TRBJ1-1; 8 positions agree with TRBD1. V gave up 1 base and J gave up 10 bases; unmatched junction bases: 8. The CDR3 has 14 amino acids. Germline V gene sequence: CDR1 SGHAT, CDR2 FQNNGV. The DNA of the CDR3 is TGTGCCAGCAGCTTAGTTGAACCAACAGGGGGAGCTTTCTTT. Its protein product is CASSLVEPTGGAFF.

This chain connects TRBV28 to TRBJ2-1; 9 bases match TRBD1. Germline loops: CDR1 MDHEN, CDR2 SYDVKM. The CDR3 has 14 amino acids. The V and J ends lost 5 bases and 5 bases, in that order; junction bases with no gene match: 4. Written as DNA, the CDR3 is TGTGCCAGCAGTGGGGACAGGGTGGACAATGAGCAGTTCTTC. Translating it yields CASSGDRVDNEQFF.

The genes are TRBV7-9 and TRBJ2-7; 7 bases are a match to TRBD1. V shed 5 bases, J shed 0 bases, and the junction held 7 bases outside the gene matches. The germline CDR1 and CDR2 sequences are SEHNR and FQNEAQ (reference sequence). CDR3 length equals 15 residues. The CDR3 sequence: CASSPEQGNSYEQYF. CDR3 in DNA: TGTGCCAGCAGCCCTGAACAGGGGAACTCCTACGAGCAGTACTTC.

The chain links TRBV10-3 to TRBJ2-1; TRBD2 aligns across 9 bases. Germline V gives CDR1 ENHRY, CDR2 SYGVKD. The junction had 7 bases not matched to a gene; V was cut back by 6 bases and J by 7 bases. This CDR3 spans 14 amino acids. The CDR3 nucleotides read TGTGCCATCAGGGGGACTAGCTCGGGGAATGAGCAGTTCTTC. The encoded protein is CAIRGTSSGNEQFF.

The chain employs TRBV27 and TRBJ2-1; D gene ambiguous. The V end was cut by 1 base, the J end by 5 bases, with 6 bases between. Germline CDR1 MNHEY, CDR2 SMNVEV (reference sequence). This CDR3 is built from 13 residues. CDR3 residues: CASSLWADNEQFF. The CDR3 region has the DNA TGTGCCAGCAGTTTATGGGCCGACAATGAGCAGTTCTTC.

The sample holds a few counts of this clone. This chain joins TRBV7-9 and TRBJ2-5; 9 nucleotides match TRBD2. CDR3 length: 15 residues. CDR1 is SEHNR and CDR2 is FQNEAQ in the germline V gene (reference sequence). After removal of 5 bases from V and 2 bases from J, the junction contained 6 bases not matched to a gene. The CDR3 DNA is TGTGCCAGCAGCCTGGTAGCGGGGGTTCAAGAGACCCAGTACTTC. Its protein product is CASSLVAGVQETQYF. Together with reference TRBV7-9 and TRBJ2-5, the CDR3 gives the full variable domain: DTGVSQNPRHKITKRGQNVTFRCDPISEHNRLYWYRQTLGQGPEFLTYFQNEAQLEKSRLLSDRFSAERPKGSFSTLEIQRTEQGDSAMYLCASSLVAGVQETQYFGPGTRLLVL.

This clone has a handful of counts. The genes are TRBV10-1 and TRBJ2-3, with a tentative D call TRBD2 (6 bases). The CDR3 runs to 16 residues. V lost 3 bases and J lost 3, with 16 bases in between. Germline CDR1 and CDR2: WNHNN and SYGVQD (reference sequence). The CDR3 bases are TGCGCCAGCAGTGATCAGGCCGGCCGGGAGACAGATACGCAGTATTTT. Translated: CASSDQAGRETDTQYF.

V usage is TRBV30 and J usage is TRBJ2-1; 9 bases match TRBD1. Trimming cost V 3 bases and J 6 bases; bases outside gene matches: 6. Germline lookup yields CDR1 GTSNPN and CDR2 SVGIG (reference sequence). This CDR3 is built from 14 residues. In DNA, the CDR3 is TGTGCCTGGAGGGACAGGGGTCCCCCCAATGAGCAGTTCTTC. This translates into CAWRDRGPPNEQFF.

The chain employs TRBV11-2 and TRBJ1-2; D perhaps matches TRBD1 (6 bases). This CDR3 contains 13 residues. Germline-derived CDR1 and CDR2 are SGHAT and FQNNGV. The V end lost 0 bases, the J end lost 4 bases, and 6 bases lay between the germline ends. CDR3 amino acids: CASSLETGYGYTF. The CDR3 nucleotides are TGTGCCAGCAGCTTAGAGACAGGCTATGGCTACACCTTC.

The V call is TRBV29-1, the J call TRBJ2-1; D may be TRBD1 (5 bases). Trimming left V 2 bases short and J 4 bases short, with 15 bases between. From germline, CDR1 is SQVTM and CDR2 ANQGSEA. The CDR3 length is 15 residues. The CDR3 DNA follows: TGCAGCGTTGAAAGGGGCGACTTTTTTTACAATGAGCAGTTCTTC. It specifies CSVERGDFFYNEQFF.

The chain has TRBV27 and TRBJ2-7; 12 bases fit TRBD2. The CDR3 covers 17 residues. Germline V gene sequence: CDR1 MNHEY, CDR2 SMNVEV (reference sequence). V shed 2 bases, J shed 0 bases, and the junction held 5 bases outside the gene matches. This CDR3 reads CASSLRLAGGYSYEQYF. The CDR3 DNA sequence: TGTGCCAGCAGTTTACGGCTAGCGGGAGGGTACTCCTACGAGCAGTACTTC.

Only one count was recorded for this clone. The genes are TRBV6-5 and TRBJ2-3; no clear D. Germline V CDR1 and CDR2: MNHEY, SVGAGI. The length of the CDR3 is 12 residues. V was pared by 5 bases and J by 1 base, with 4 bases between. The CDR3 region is CASSPGTDTQYF. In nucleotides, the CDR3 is TGTGCCAGCAGTCCCGGCACAGATACGCAGTATTTT.

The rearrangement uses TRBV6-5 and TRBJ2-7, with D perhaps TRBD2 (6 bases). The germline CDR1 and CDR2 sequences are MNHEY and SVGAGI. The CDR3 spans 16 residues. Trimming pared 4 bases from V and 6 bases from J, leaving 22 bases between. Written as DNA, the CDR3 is TGTGCCAGCAGTTCCCACTCTCTAGCGTTAACCCGCGAGCAGTACTTC. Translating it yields CASSSHSLALTREQYF.

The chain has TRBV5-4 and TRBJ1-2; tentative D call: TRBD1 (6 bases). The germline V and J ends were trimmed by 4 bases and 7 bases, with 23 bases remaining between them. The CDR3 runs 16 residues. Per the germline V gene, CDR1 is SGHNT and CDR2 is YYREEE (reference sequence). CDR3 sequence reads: CASSLGGRGPKGGYTF. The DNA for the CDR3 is TGTGCCAGCAGCCTTGGAGGCAGGGGCCCGAAGGGTGGCTACACCTTC.

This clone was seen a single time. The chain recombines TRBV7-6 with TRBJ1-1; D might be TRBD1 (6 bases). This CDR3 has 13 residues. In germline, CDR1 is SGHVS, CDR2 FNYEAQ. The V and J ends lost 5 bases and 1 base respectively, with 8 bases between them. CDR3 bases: TGTGCCAGCAGCCGGGGACAGAACACTGAAGCTTTCTTT. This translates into CASSRGQNTEAFF.

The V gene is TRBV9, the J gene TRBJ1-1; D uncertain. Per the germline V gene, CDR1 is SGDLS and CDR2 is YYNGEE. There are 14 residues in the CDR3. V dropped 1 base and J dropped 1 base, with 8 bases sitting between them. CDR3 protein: CASSVLPQNTEAFF. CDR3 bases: TGTGCCAGCAGCGTATTACCACAGAACACTGAAGCTTTCTTT.

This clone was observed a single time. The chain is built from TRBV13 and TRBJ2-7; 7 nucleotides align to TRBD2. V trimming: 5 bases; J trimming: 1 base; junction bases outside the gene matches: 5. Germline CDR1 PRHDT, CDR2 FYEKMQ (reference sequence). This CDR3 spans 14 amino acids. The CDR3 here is CASSGGGLSYEQYF. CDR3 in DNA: TGTGCCAGCAGCGGGGGGGGACTGTCCTACGAGCAGTACTTC.

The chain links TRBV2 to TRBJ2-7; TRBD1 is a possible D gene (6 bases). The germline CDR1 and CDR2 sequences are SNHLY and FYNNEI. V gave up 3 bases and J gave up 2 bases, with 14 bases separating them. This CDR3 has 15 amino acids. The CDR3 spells CASSELRTAPYEQYF. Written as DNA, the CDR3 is TGTGCCAGCAGTGAGCTTCGGACAGCACCCTACGAGCAGTACTTC.

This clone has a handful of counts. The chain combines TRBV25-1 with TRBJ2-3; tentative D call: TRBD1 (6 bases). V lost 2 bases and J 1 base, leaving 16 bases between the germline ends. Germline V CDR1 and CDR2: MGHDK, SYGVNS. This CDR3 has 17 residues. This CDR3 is CASSEGAGVWRTDTQYF. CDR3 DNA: TGTGCCAGCAGTGAAGGGGCAGGGGTTTGGCGCACAGATACGCAGTATTTT.

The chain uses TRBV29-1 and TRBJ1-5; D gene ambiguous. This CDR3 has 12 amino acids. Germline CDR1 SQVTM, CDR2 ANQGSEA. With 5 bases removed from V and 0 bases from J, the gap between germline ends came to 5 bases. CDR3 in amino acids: CSVSHSNQPQHF. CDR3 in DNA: TGCAGCGTTTCCCATAGCAATCAGCCCCAGCATTTT.

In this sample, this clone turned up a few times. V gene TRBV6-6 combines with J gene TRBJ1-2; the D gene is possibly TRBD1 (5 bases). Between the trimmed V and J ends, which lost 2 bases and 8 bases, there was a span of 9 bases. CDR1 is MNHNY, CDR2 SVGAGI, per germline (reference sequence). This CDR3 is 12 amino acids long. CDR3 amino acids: CASSYGGTGYTF. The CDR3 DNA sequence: TGTGCCAGCAGTTACGGGGGGACGGGCTACACCTTC.

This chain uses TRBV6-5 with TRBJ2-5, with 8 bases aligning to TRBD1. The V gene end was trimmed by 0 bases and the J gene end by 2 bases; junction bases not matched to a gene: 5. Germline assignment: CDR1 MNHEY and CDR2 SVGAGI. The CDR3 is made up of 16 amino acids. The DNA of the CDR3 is TGTGCCAGCAGTTACTCGGGACAGGACTTACAAGAGACCCAGTACTTC. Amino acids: CASSYSGQDLQETQYF.